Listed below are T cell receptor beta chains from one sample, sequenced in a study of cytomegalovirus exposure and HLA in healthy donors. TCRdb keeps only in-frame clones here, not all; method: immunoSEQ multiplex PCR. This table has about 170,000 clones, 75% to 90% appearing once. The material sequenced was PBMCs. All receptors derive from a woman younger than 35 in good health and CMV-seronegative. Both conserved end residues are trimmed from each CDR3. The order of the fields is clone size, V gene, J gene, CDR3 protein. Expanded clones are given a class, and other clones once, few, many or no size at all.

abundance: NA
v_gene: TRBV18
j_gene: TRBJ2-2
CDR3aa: ASSPKDRGSNTGELF

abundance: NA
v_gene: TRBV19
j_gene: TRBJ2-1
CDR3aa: ASSIPSGSSSYNEQF

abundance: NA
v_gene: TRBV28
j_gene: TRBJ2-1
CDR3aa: ATTTSGSYNEQF

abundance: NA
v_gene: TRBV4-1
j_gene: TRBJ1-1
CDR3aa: ASSQDLSEAF

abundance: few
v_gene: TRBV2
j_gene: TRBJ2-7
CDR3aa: AREREGRYEQY

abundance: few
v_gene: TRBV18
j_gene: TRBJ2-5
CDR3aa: ASSPDRGQETQY

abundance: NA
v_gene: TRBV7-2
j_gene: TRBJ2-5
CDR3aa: ASSLSSGGETQY

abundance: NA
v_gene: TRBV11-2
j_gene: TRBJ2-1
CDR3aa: ASSLGRSGGGSINEQF

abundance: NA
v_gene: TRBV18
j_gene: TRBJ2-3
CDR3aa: ASSLSRTGPLTTDTQY

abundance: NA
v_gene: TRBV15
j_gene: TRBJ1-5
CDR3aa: ATSREGAAGGGNQPQH

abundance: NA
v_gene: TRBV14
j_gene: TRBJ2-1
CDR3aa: ASSPRQGLGVYNEQF

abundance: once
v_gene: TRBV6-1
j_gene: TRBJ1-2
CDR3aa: ASSETGLKSHGYT

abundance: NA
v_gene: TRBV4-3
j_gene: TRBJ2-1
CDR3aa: ASSQGGGGDGYNEQF

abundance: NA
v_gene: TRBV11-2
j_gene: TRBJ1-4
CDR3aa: ASSSGTGPEKLF

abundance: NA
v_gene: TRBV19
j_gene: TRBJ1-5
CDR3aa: ASSPRVLYQGPQH

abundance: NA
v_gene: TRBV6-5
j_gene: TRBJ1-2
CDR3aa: ASFIIDKGLAGYT

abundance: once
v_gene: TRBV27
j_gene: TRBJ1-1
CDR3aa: ASSKGASLASSEAF

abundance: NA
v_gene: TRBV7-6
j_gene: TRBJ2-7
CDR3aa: ASSLLGVYEQY

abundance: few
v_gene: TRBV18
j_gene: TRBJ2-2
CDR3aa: ASSPGVGAPTGELF

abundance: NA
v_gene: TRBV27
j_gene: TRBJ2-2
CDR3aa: ASSFRQGSTGELF

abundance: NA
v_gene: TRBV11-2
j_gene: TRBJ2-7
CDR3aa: ASSLGGGVTYEQY

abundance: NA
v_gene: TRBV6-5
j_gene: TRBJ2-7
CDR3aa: ASSPGTRGDEQY

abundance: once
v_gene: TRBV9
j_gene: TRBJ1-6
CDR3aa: ASSSSLGGFISPLH

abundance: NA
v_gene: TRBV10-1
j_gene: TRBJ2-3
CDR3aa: ASSRQGLTDTQY

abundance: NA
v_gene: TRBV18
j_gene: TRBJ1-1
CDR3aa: ASSPQGRNTEAF

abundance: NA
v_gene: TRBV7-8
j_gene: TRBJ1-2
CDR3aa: ASSLAGTSTELYGYT

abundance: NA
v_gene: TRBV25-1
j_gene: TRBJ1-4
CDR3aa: ASSESLGTGNEKLF

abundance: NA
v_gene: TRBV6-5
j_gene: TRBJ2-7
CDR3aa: ASSSWDRGHEQY

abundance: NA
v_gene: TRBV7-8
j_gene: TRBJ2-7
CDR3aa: ASSPTANPYEQY

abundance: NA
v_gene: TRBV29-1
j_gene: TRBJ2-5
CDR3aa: SGSGSGQETQY

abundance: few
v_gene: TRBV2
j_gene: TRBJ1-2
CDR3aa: ASSESGANYGYT